The 10 T cell receptor beta chains below all came from one sample that was sequenced in a study of T-cell reconstitution after alpha-beta-depleted transplantation in children. Researchers prepared the TCRbeta library using unique molecular identifiers, the study reports. MiXCR, run by TCRdb on the PCR reads, gives a single entry per CDR3 protein. The sample holds some 840,000 distinct CDR3 sequences, roughly 15% seen once. Source: PBMCs, mostly from graft donor cells, taken 360 days after TCRalphabeta/CD19-depleted stem cell transplant. The source is a male patient between 10 and 17 years old who had a stem cell transplant for acute lymphoblastic leukemia, so the T cells may come from the graft donor.

The CDR3 is CASWPGLAGSSYNEQFF. CDR3 DNA sequence: TGTGCCAGCTGGCCCGGACTAGCGGGCAGCTCCTACAATGAGCAGTTCTTC. J is TRBJ2-1 and V is TRBV3-1; 11 bases are a match to TRBD2. CDR3 size: 17 residues. Germline lookup yields CDR1 LGHDT and CDR2 YNNKEL (reference sequence). Trimming took 8 bases from V and 0 from J; bases not matched to a gene: 9.

The rearrangement uses TRBV2 and TRBJ2-2; TRBD2 might be the D (6 bases). The CDR3 length is 14 residues. Germline CDR1 is SNHLY and CDR2 is FYNNEI. V lost 9 bases and J 1 base, leaving 12 bases between the germline ends. The CDR3 DNA reads TGTGCCAGGGGGACTCCTCAGAACACCGGGGAGCTGTTTTTT. This encodes CARGTPQNTGELFF. Based on the CDR3 plus reference TRBV2 and TRBJ2-2, the full variable domain is EPEVTQTPSHQVTQMGQEVILRCVPISNHLYFYWYRQILGQKVEFLVSFYNNEISEKSEIFDDQFSVERPDGSNFTLKIRSTKLEDSAMYFCARGTPQNTGELFFGEGSRLTVL.

The chain links TRBV5-1 to TRBJ1-1; D possibly corresponds to TRBD1 (5 bases). This CDR3 comprises 15 residues. Germline V gives CDR1 SGHRS, CDR2 YFSETQ. Trimming shortened V by 0 bases and J by 5 bases, and 14 bases separated the two germline ends. The CDR3: CASSLALVGGTEAFF. CDR3 DNA sequence: TGCGCCAGCAGCTTGGCCCTCGTGGGGGGAACTGAAGCTTTCTTT. Combining the CDR3 with reference TRBV5-1 and TRBJ1-1 gives the whole variable domain KAGVTQTPRYLIKTRGQQVTLSCSPISGHRSVSWYQQTPGQGLQFLFEYFSETQRNKGNFPGRFSGRQFSNSRSEMNVSTLELGDSALYLCASSLALVGGTEAFFGQGTRLTVV.

The chain uses TRBV4-1 and TRBJ2-7; TRBD2 matches 8 bases. J gave up 6 bases and V 2 bases, and 9 bases lay outside the gene matches. This CDR3 contains 15 residues. The germline gives CDR1 MGHRA, CDR2 YSYEKL. The CDR3 coding sequence is TGCGCCAGCAGCCAACCCGGGGGGGCGATCAGCGAGCAGTACTTC. Amino acids: CASSQPGGAISEQYF.

This clonotype showed up just a few times. V gene TRBV6-2 or TRBV6-3 combines with J gene TRBJ2-7; 14 positions agree with TRBD2. Germline CDR1 reads MNHEY; CDR2 reads SVGEGT. The CDR3 is made up of 17 amino acids. V shed 0 bases, J shed 5 bases, and the junction held 6 bases outside the gene matches. The CDR3 DNA reads as TGTGCCAGCAGTTACTCCCTGGGACTAGCGGGAGACCACGAGCAGTACTTC. Amino acids: CASSYSLGLAGDHEQYF.

This clonotype was seen repeatedly, ten times or more. The rearrangement uses TRBV5-1 and TRBJ2-7; D unclear. Looked up from germline, CDR1 is SGHRS and CDR2 is YFSETQ. The CDR3 consists of 10 residues. With 5 bases removed from V and 7 bases from J, the gap between germline ends came to 7 bases. The CDR3: CASRRGEQYF. DNA of the CDR3: TGCGCCAGCAGACGTGGGGAGCAGTACTTC.

This chain connects TRBV7-4 to TRBJ2-4; 10 positions agree with TRBD2. The length of the CDR3 is 18 residues. Looked up from germline, CDR1 is SGHVT and CDR2 is SQSDAQ. The V gene end was trimmed by 5 bases and the J gene end by 1 base; junction bases not matched to a gene: 11. The CDR3 region has the DNA TGTGCCAGCAGCACGCTAGCGGGAGTCGGATTTGCCAAAAACATTCAGTACTTC. Protein: CASSTLAGVGFAKNIQYF. Complete variable domain (other parts from reference TRBV7-4 and TRBJ2-4): GAGVSQSPRYKVAKRGRDVALRCDSISGHVTLYWYRQTLGQGSEVLTYSQSDAQRDKSGRPSGRFSAERPERSVSTLKIQRTEQGDSAVYLCASSTLAGVGFAKNIQYFGAGTRLSVL.

The chain recombines TRBV20-1 with TRBJ2-7, with D perhaps matching TRBD2 (5 bases). Germline CDR1 DFQATT, CDR2 SNEGSKA (reference sequence). Trimming took 3 bases from V and 4 from J, leaving 22 bases between them. The CDR3 is 16 residues long. As DNA, the CDR3 is TGCAGTGCTAGTGTGAGCGGCGGGCCAGAAGGTTACGAGCAGTACTTC. Translating it yields CSASVSGGPEGYEQYF.

This clonotype was seen once. A much larger clone differs by one base, so this may be a read error. The DNA for the CDR3 is TGTGCCAGCAGTTTGCGACAGGCTGAGGAAAAACTGTTTTTT. Residues: CASSLRQAEEKLFF. The chain has TRBV12-3 or TRBV12-4 and TRBJ1-4, with D possibly being TRBD1 (6 bases). This CDR3 comprises 14 residues. The germline V and J ends were trimmed by 3 bases and 8 bases, with 13 bases remaining between them.

DNA of the CDR3: TGCGCCAGCAGCTTCAGAGGGAGGGCCCCTATGGCTGGCTACACCTTC. This sequence encodes CASSFRGRAPMAGYTF. The J gene is TRBJ1-2, the V gene TRBV5-1; D is undetermined. V lost 2 bases to trimming and J lost 7 bases, with 21 bases between them. The CDR3 is 16 amino acids. Germline V gives CDR1 SGHRS, CDR2 YFSETQ.